The clone carrying this TCR beta chain was counted between two and nine times. Its specificity is unknown. The germline CDR1 and CDR2 sequences are MGHDK and SYGVNS. The CDR3 has 15 residues. J lost 3 bases, V lost 3 bases, and 4 bases had no gene match. Construction of TCR beta libraries was performed using quantitative 5'-RACE with molecular barcodes. In TCRdb, the 5' RACE reads were re-called with MiXCR into one record per CDR3 protein. The table includes 30,000 to 45,000 distinct CDR3 sequences, under 15% detected once. This entry is derived from a study of CD8 T cells in ankylosing spondylitis. The study's findings and limits: It was reported that disease-linked clones were significantly enriched in matched ankylosing spondylitis synovial fluid. Typical of ankylosing spondylitis blood, it appeared, was a TCR beta motif of about eight highly homologous variants.

This TCR derives from a male donor with ankylosing spondylitis. The chain employs TRBV25-1 and TRBJ2-2; 7 bases agree with TRBD1. The sequencing sample was made of synovial fluid, either unsorted or a sorted T cell fraction (not recorded which). CDR3 region: CASSDGTEHTGELFF. CDR3 sequence (DNA): TGTGCCAGCAGTGACGGGACAGAGCACACCGGGGAGCTGTTTTTT.